This T cell receptor (beta chain) was sequenced during a study of blood T cell repertoires in COVID-19. Method: immunoSEQ multiplex PCR; TCRdb's copy keeps in-frame clones and lacks some. This sample has roughly 230,000 clones, with 80% to 90% found just once. Trimming left V 5 bases short and J 8 bases short, with 15 bases between. Germline V gene data show CDR1 as SNHLY and CDR2 as FYNNEI. This CDR3 has 13 residues. The sequence was collected from a man aged 35-49 years with active or convalescent COVID-19. Sequenced input: peripheral blood. The rearrangement joins TRBV2 to TRBJ1-2; D is unclear. CDR3 region: CASSPEPRGGYTF. CDR3 sequence (DNA): TGTGCCAGCAGTCCGGAACCGCGGGGAGGCTACACCTTC. The whole variable domain, remainder taken from reference TRBV2 and TRBJ1-2, is EPEVTQTPSHQVTQMGQEVILRCVPISNHLYFYWYRQILGQKVEFLVSFYNNEISEKSEIFDDQFSVERPDGSNFTLKIRSTKLEDSAMYFCASSPEPRGGYTFGSGTRLTVV.